These 8 T cell receptor beta chains originate from one sample sequenced in a study of cytomegalovirus exposure and HLA in healthy donors. In the PCR, 60 Vbeta and 13 Jbeta primers were used. Here immunoSEQ multiplex PCR was the method, and the copy in TCRdb shows in-frame clones only, minus some. The sample lists around 80,000 clones, 75% to 80% occurring once. Sequencing used PBMCs. All receptors derive from a female donor in good health and CMV-seronegative.

The rearrangement joins TRBV27 to TRBJ2-1; TRBD2 is a possible D gene (5 bases). The V end was cut by 2 bases, the J end by 7 bases, with 21 bases between. CDR3 length: 17 amino acids. Germline CDR1 and CDR2: MNHEY and SMNVEV (reference sequence). CDR3 amino acids: CASSLDKGRGKGNEQFF. The CDR3 nucleotides are TGTGCCAGCAGTTTAGATAAAGGCCGGGGTAAAGGGAATGAGCAGTTCTTC.

The chain uses TRBV19 and TRBJ2-5; 8 nucleotides match TRBD2. The V and J ends lost 10 bases and 5 bases, in that order; junction bases with no gene match: 15. The CDR3 runs 15 residues. Looked up from germline, CDR1 is LNHDA and CDR2 is SQIVND (reference sequence). CDR3 nucleotides: TGTGCCACCGCTCAGGCGGGGGGATCTGGGGAGACCCAGTACTTC. This translates into CATAQAGGSGETQYF.

The chain combines TRBV28 with TRBJ1-2, with D unresolved. This CDR3 comprises 12 residues. CDR1 and CDR2 from the germline V gene are MDHEN and SYDVKM. V shed 8 bases and J shed 2 bases, with 9 bases lying between them. CDR3 loop: CASRRGNYGYTF. The CDR3, as DNA: TGTGCCAGCCGACGGGGAAACTATGGCTACACCTTC.

This clone was counted ten times or more. The chain couples TRBV6-6 to TRBJ1-1, with D perhaps TRBD1 (6 bases). The length of the CDR3 is 13 residues. The germline gives CDR1 MNHNY, CDR2 SVGAGI (reference sequence). V gave up 6 bases and J gave up 4 bases, with 12 bases separating them. As DNA, the CDR3 is TGTGCCAGCAGAAACACAGGGTTCACTGAAGCTTTCTTT. It is translated as CASRNTGFTEAFF.

The rearrangement links TRBV6-6 to TRBJ2-2; 9 positions agree with TRBD2. CDR1 MNHNY and CDR2 SVGAGI come from the germline V gene (reference sequence). The CDR3 consists of 14 residues. Losses at the gene ends were 6 bases for V and 1 base for J; bases not matched to a gene: 0. CDR3 region: CASRTSGNTGELFF. The CDR3 nucleotides read TGTGCCAGCAGGACTAGCGGGAACACCGGGGAGCTGTTTTTT.

The chain combines TRBV25-1 with TRBJ2-2; D unclear. The CDR3 spans 15 residues. The V gene's germline CDR1 is MGHDK and CDR2 SYGVNS. Trimming cost V 1 base and J 0 bases, with 6 bases left between them. CDR3 DNA: TGTGCCAGCAGTGAATTGGGCACGAACACCGGGGAGCTGTTTTTT. Residues: CASSELGTNTGELFF.

This chain links TRBV14 with TRBJ1-4, with TRBD1 matching 9 bases. Germline V gene data show CDR1 as SGHDN and CDR2 as FVKESK. CDR3 length equals 16 residues. The V segment lost 4 bases and the J segment 8 bases; nucleotides outside the gene matches: 11. The CDR3 loop reads CASSRFTGGVGEKLFF. The DNA of the CDR3 is TGTGCCAGCAGCCGCTTTACAGGGGGCGTAGGAGAAAAACTGTTTTTT.

The chain couples TRBV6-5 to TRBJ1-2; a weak D match, TRBD1 (6 bases). Germline loops: CDR1 MNHEY, CDR2 SVGAGI. The CDR3 covers 13 residues. V was trimmed by 6 bases and J by 5 bases, leaving 13 bases between them. CDR3 loop: CASREQGDYGYTF. The CDR3 DNA reads as TGTGCCAGCAGGGAACAGGGAGATTATGGCTACACCTTC.